Given below is one T cell receptor (beta chain) in context. The data were obtained in a study of OX40 agonist ivuxolimab in advanced cancers. For the study at large: Patients enrolled in dose escalation were diagnosed with hepatocellular carcinoma, melanoma, renal cell or head and neck cancer.

Repertoires were generated with immunoSEQ multiplex PCR, while TCRdb's copy carries only in-frame clones and drops some. The sample records 70,000 to 90,000 clones, 75% to 90% being singletons. In germline, CDR1 is SEHNR, CDR2 FQNEAQ (reference sequence). V lost 1 base and J 0 bases, leaving 14 bases between the germline ends. CDR3 size: 17 residues. The sample in question was CD4+ or CD8+ T cells sorted from blood, obtained in a trial of the OX40 agonist ivuxolimab. This receptor was identified in an adult with an advanced solid tumor such as melanoma, head and neck, liver or kidney cancer. The chain is built from TRBV7-9 and TRBJ2-3; D tentatively fits TRBD1 or TRBD2 (5 bases each). This chain's CDR3 is CASSLGGTVPSTDTQYF. The CDR3 bases are TGTGCCAGCAGCTTAGGGGGGACGGTACCTAGCACAGATACGCAGTATTTT.